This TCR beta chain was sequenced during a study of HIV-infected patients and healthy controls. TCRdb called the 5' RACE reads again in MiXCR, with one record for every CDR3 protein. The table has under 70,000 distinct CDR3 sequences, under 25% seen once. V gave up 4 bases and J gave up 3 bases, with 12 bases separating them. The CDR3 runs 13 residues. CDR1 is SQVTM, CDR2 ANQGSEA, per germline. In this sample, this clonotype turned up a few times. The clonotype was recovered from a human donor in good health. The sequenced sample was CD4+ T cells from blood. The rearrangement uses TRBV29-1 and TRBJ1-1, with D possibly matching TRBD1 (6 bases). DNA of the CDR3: TGCAGCGTTGTAGGGGGGGGCGACACTGAAGCTTTCTTT. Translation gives CSVVGGGDTEAFF.